The rows below give T cell receptor beta chains drawn from one sample of a study of T cells in Graves' hyperthyroidism and ophthalmopathy. TCRdb passed the multiplex PCR reads through MiXCR, listing each CDR3 protein once. The table has hundreds of thousands of distinct CDR3 sequences, approximately 14% seen once. Material for sequencing was blood. The receptors shown here come from a woman aged 18-29 years with Graves' hyperthyroidism. CDR3s include the opening cysteine and the closing phenylalanine or tryptophan. Each record gives: D gene, V gene, J gene, clone size, CDR3 protein, CDR3 DNA. A D gene is named only where the DNA matches it firmly. Expanded clones are given a class, and other clones once, few, many or no size at all.

>TRBD1|TRBV27|TRBJ1-2|many
CASSLTGAVNYGYTF
TGTGCCAGCAGTTTAACAGGGGCCGTCAACTATGGCTACACCTTC
>-|TRBV11-2|TRBJ1-3|many
CASSFFTSSGNTIYF
TGTGCCAGCAGCTTCTTTACGAGCTCTGGAAACACCATATATTTT
>-|TRBV11-3|TRBJ2-3|many
CASSSLTGSPTDTQYF
TGTGCCAGCAGCTCGCTTACAGGGTCACCCACAGATACGCAGTATTTT
>TRBD2|TRBV19|TRBJ2-7|-
CASSRGTSGRAIHEQYF
TGTGCCAGTAGTCGCGGGACTAGCGGGAGGGCCATCCACGAGCAGTACTTC
>-|TRBV7-9|TRBJ1-2|many
CASRSALYDGYTF
TGTGCCAGCAGATCAGCGCTTTACGATGGCTACACCTTC
>-|TRBV7-3|TRBJ1-1|many
CASSFAGGWTEAFF
TGTGCCAGCAGCTTTGCCGGGGGCTGGACTGAAGCTTTCTTT
>TRBD1|TRBV12-3/TRBV12-4|TRBJ1-6|many
CASSSTGLRSPLHF
TGTGCCAGCAGTTCGACAGGGCTTCGTTCACCCCTCCACTTT
>-|TRBV5-5|TRBJ2-7|many
CASSLDVPSYEQYF
TGTGCCAGCAGCTTGGATGTACCCAGCTACGAGCAGTACTTC
>-|TRBV6-5|TRBJ1-1|few
CASSYDGQINTEAFF
TGTGCCAGCAGTTACGACGGACAGATCAACACTGAAGCTTTCTTT
>-|TRBV18|TRBJ1-1|many
CASSRRQPAFEAFF
TGTGCCAGCTCACGGCGACAGCCGGCCTTTGAAGCTTTCTTT
>-|TRBV19|TRBJ2-7|once
CASSIGGSLGDEQYF
TGTGCCAGTAGTATAGGCGGCAGTCTTGGGGACGAGCAGTACTTC
>-|TRBV27|TRBJ1-2|-
CASSSWTELGYTF
TGTGCCAGCAGTTCGTGGACGGAGTTGGGCTACACCTTC
>TRBD1|TRBV28|TRBJ1-2|-
CASSPRVRDRMTLANYGYTF
TGTGCCAGCAGTCCCCGAGTCCGGGACAGGATGACTTTAGCTAACTATGGCTACACCTTC
>TRBD2|TRBV20-1|TRBJ2-1|many
CSARDAAGGLGEQFF
TGCAGTGCTAGAGATGCAGCGGGGGGGCTCGGGGAGCAGTTCTTC
>-|TRBV28|TRBJ2-1|many
CASTLRTLLAGPSYNEQFF
TGTGCCAGCACCCTCCGGACGCTTCTCGCAGGGCCCTCCTACAATGAGCAGTTCTTC
>TRBD2|TRBV12-3/TRBV12-4|TRBJ2-7|many
CAGSSGRLAGRGEQYF
TGTGCCGGCAGTTCCGGCCGACTAGCGGGCCGGGGCGAGCAGTACTTC
>-|TRBV5-1|TRBJ2-1|many
CASSLRLGGGEQFF
TGCGCCAGCAGCTTGAGGCTGGGGGGAGGTGAGCAGTTCTTC
>TRBD2|TRBV20-1|TRBJ2-7|many
CSARRLAGDLYEQYF
TGCAGTGCTAGAAGACTAGCGGGAGATCTCTACGAGCAGTACTTC
>-|TRBV14|TRBJ2-1|few
CASSQDYGGSYNEQFF
TGTGCCAGCAGCCAAGATTATGGGGGCTCCTACAATGAGCAGTTCTTC
>-|TRBV9|TRBJ1-1|few
CASSSSKGGLRLNTEAFF
TGTGCCAGCAGCTCCTCCAAAGGGGGATTACGTTTGAACACTGAAGCTTTCTTT
>-|TRBV28|TRBJ2-4|-
CASSSEVPLAKNIQYF
TGTGCCAGCAGTTCCGAGGTCCCTCTGGCCAAAAACATTCAGTACTTC
>-|TRBV12-3/TRBV12-4|TRBJ1-5|many
CASSLRGLRDQPQHF
TGTGCCAGCAGTTTACGGGGTTTACGGGATCAGCCCCAGCATTTT
>TRBD1|TRBV5-1|TRBJ1-2|few
CASRPGQEDYGYTF
TGCGCCAGCAGACCGGGACAGGAGGACTATGGCTACACCTTC
>-|TRBV7-9|TRBJ2-7|many
CASSLVTPLPYEQYF
TGTGCCAGCAGCTTAGTGACACCACTACCCTACGAGCAGTACTTC
>-|TRBV5-1|TRBJ2-3|many
CASSWDNTDTQYF
TGCGCCAGCAGTTGGGACAACACAGATACGCAGTATTTT
>TRBD2|TRBV5-1|TRBJ2-5|-
CASSQVPGLGETQYF
TGCGCCAGCAGCCAGGTACCGGGACTAGGGGAGACCCAGTACTTC
>-|TRBV3-1|TRBJ2-1|few
CASTTGIDNEQFF
TGTGCCAGCACTACGGGAATTGACAATGAGCAGTTCTTC
>-|TRBV28|TRBJ1-1|few
CASIPSGRGGTEAFF
TGTGCCAGTATCCCCTCGGGCAGGGGAGGAACTGAAGCTTTCTTT
>-|TRBV9|TRBJ1-1|-
CASSVGAGTPNTEAFF
TGTGCCAGCAGCGTGGGGGCTGGGACACCGAACACTGAAGCTTTCTTT
>-|TRBV11-2|TRBJ2-7|-
CVSSLVPESLEQYF
TGTGTCAGCAGCTTAGTCCCGGAATCTTTGGAGCAGTACTTC
>-|TRBV7-2|TRBJ1-4|many
CASSLVSGAGEKLFF
TGTGCCAGCAGCTTAGTATCAGGGGCGGGTGAAAAACTGTTTTTT
>-|TRBV9|TRBJ2-7|-
CASSPAPFYEQYF
TGTGCCAGCAGCCCGGCCCCATTTTACGAGCAGTACTTC
>-|TRBV6-2/TRBV6-3|TRBJ2-1|-
CASSYPPGTIHNEQFF
TGTGCCAGCAGTTACCCCCCCGGGACAATACACAATGAGCAGTTCTTC
>-|TRBV2|TRBJ2-6|-
CASSLGGDGANVLTF
TGTGCCAGCAGCCTGGGGGGTGACGGGGCCAACGTCCTGACTTTC
>-|TRBV15|TRBJ1-1|many
CATSSHPSTEAFF
TGTGCCACCAGCAGCCATCCGAGTACTGAAGCTTTCTTT
>TRBD2|TRBV2|TRBJ2-1|many
CASSEGLAGGNEQFF
TGTGCCAGCAGTGAAGGGCTAGCGGGAGGAAATGAGCAGTTCTTC
>-|TRBV7-2|TRBJ1-3|-
CASSIRQGNTIYF
TGTGCCAGCAGCATAAGACAGGGAAACACCATATATTTT
>-|TRBV6-2/TRBV6-3|TRBJ2-6|-
CASSPTGKSGANVLTF
TGTGCCAGCAGTCCTACAGGGAAATCTGGGGCCAACGTCCTGACTTTC
>-|TRBV4-1|TRBJ1-2|few
CASSQLGAGGYTF
TGCGCCAGCAGCCAATTGGGGGCAGGGGGCTACACCTTC
>-|TRBV12-5|TRBJ2-1|-
CASGLGSYNEQFF
TGTGCTAGTGGTTTGGGCTCCTACAATGAGCAGTTCTTC
>-|TRBV14|TRBJ2-7|-
CASSQDNRRLPEQYF
TGTGCCAGCAGCCAAGATAATCGGCGCCTCCCCGAGCAGTACTTC
>-|TRBV5-1|TRBJ2-5|many
CASSLEGDQETQYF
TGCGCCAGCAGCTTGGAGGGGGACCAAGAGACCCAGTACTTC
>-|TRBV12-3/TRBV12-4|TRBJ2-5|once
CASRRGGDLNQETQYF
TGTGCCAGTCGTAGGGGGGGGGACCTTAACCAAGAGACCCAGTACTTC